This T cell receptor beta chain appears in the sequencing data of a study of T cell responses to AZD1222 COVID-19 vaccine (dated by TCRdb to the early 2020s). At the level of the whole study: A total of more than 230 trial participants underwent TCR sequencing, of whom about 210 had received two doses of AZD1222 and some 25 had received two doses of the MenACWY control vaccine. Trial participants were enrolled into age subgroups of 18-55, 56-69 and 70-plus years, which contained about 160, 30 and 59 TCR-sequenced participants, respectively.

A remark on this clone: Its antigen remains unidentified. The record has no base qualities; no much larger clone is one base away.

The CDR3 regions of human TCRbeta chains were subjected to immunosequencing. Per the original workflow: TCRs in the repertoires were compared against a reference library of SARS-CoV-2-specific TCRs that had been generated with the MIRA antigen-specificity platform. Breadth meant the fraction of unique TCRs that were SARS-CoV-2-associated, whereas depth meant the fraction of total T cells that were SARS-CoV-2-associated. Using the MIRA data, every spike-specific TCR was mapped to the spike region that the TCR reacted to and assigned to either a CD4 or a CD8 class. Log10-transformed breadth and depth values were compared by one-way ANOVA with Sidak's multiple comparisons tests. TCRdb holds this immuneACCESS table with in-frame rearrangements only. Some clones are missing; in checked studies, unresolved V genes explain under half, and the rest has no known cause. The DNA gave D and trimming, while V, J and clone size come from that table. Counted in this sample were about 89,000 clones; about 88% of them appeared once. More than 5% of the sample is taken by the ten largest.

V loses 4 bases at its end and J loses 7 bases; junction bases beyond the gene matches: 9. Measured from the cysteine to the phenylalanine, the CDR3 is 15 residues long. Only the CDR3 DNA is retained, 45 bases long and in frame from the first base. The CDR1 and CDR2 encoded by the germline V gene are LGHNT and FRNRAP. What the time point label conveys for this sample: about 28 days (+/-7) after the second vaccine dose. Because spike-specific TCR depth and breadth did not differ between the two schedules, AZD1222 recipients who got a second dose at roughly 4 weeks were pooled with those who got a second dose at roughly 12 weeks. The vaccinee samples were drawn from two UK trials, COV001 and COV002, one of which was a single-blind randomized controlled phase 2/3 trial testing AZD1222 (ChAdOx1 nCoV-19) in healthy adults. Trial participant PBMC samples were collected at day 0 and day 28 after the second dose for TCRbeta chain sequencing.

The investigation overall reported the following: No day 14 peak-response samples were available, so repertoires were characterized only after the peak T cell response. Reportedly, almost half of the unique spike-specific TCRs recognized epitopes lying outside the regions that are mutated in the B.1.351 and B.1.1.7 variants. The whole spike protein was spanned by vaccine-associated CD4 TCRs, and dominant responses were seen in regions 160-218 and 743-854. Most participants were white British and females outnumbered males, and the authors suggested that clonal diversity may have been underestimated. A significant rise in spike-specific TCR breadth and depth was observed after two AZD1222 doses relative to day 0 and relative to MenACWY recipients. In the small 56-69-year group, the increase in depth fell short of significance, most likely because of low power. Conclusions about previously exposed vaccinees are limited, since just six AZD1222 recipients were seropositive for SARS-CoV-2 at baseline.

Recombination connected TRBV12-5 to TRBJ1-4; TRBD1 lines up with 7 middle nucleotides. The TCR sequence derives from an adult who received the AZD1222 COVID-19 vaccine. The sequences come from peripheral blood, collected 28 days after the second AZD1222 dose. The CDR3: CASGWMTGQGEKLFF. The nucleotide sequence reads as follows: TGTGCTAGTGGTTGGATGACAGGGCAGGGTGAAAAACTGTTTTTT.